This T cell receptor beta chain derives from a study of cytomegalovirus exposure and HLA in healthy donors. The primer mix had 60 Vbeta and 13 Jbeta primers. Clones were read by immunoSEQ multiplex PCR, and TCRdb kept only the in-frame ones, dropping some. The top ten hold 1.5% to 2% of the sample, which has 250,000 to 300,000 clones, 80% to 95% seen once. Germline V gene lookup returns CDR1 SGHVT and CDR2 SQSDAQ. CDR3 length equals 22 residues. The V segment lost 2 bases and the J segment 0 bases; nucleotides outside the gene matches: 17. The rearrangement joins TRBV7-4 to TRBJ2-3, with 13 bases identical to TRBD2. Material: PBMCs. The sequence was collected from a girl aged 2 to 9 in good health and CMV-seronegative. This chain's CDR3 is CASSLPWTSGSVFLSSTDTQYF. In DNA, the CDR3 is TGTGCCAGCAGCTTACCCTGGACTAGCGGGAGCGTTTTCCTCTCTAGCACAGATACGCAGTATTTT.